This T cell receptor (beta chain) was sequenced during a study of OX40 agonist ivuxolimab in advanced cancers. About the study: Patients treated during dose escalation were battling hepatocellular carcinoma, melanoma, renal cell or head and neck cancer. Aged about 20 to 80 with a mean of 60 years, they were around 83% male. Partial responses were observed in three patients, of whom one had hepatocellular carcinoma and two had cutaneous melanoma.

The study, taken as a whole, reports: Relatively little clonal expansion, among the lowest observed, appeared in partial responders at 0.1-3.0 mg/kg.

Assay used: immunoSEQ multiplex PCR; TCRdb lists only in-frame clones, some missing. The sample lists 65,000 to 85,000 clones; around 90% were seen once. CDR3 length equals 14 residues. V dropped 5 bases and J dropped 0 bases, with 10 bases sitting between them. The germline V gene encodes CDR1 SGHTA and CDR2 FQGTGA. To note about this clone: Its antigen is as yet unknown.

The chain is built from TRBV7-3 and TRBJ1-1; D gene uncertain. The source is an adult with an advanced solid tumor such as melanoma, head and neck, liver or kidney cancer. The sequenced sample was CD4+ or CD8+ T cells sorted from blood, obtained in a trial of the OX40 agonist ivuxolimab. CDR3 sequence (DNA): TGTGCCAGCAGCAAATCTACAGTGAACACTGAAGCTTTCTTT. Amino acid sequence: CASSKSTVNTEAFF.